The 18 T cell receptor beta chains below all came from one sample that was sequenced in a study of blood T cell repertoires in COVID-19. Assay: immunoSEQ multiplex PCR; the TCRdb copy retains only in-frame clones and omits some. The sample yields about 100,000 clones, just under 85% seen once. Sequenced sample: peripheral blood. These receptors were obtained from a man over 45 with active or convalescent COVID-19.

This chain uses TRBV19 with TRBJ1-4, with D possibly matching TRBD1 (6 bases). The V gene's germline CDR1 is LNHDA and CDR2 SQIVND (reference sequence). This CDR3 is 14 amino acids long. The V end lost 4 bases, the J end lost 1 base, and 7 bases lay between the germline ends. This CDR3 reads CASSTTGTNEKLFF. CDR3 DNA: TGTGCCAGTAGTACGACAGGAACTAATGAAAAACTGTTTTTT.

The V and J genes are TRBV14 and TRBJ2-2; 14 bases match TRBD2. V was clipped by 0 bases and J by 5 bases; unmatched bases: 2. The CDR3 loop spans 17 amino acids. Germline CDR1 reads SGHDN; CDR2 reads FVKESK. The CDR3: CASSQDGLAGGTGELFF. In nucleotides, the CDR3 is TGTGCCAGCAGCCAAGATGGACTAGCGGGAGGAACCGGGGAGCTGTTTTTT.

The V gene is TRBV7-9, the J gene TRBJ1-2, with no clear D. This CDR3 contains 13 residues. Germline-derived CDR1 and CDR2 are SEHNR and FQNEAQ (reference sequence). Trimming removed 5 bases at V and 8 bases at J, with 15 bases between. This CDR3 is CASSPALGGGYTF. The CDR3 DNA sequence: TGTGCCAGCAGCCCGGCGCTGGGAGGGGGCTACACCTTC.

This clone was seen only a few times. The rearrangement links TRBV29-1 to TRBJ1-6; D uncertain. The V and J ends lost 1 base and 11 bases respectively, with 12 bases between them. Looked up from germline, CDR1 is SQVTM and CDR2 is ANQGSEA. This CDR3 is 13 amino acids long. CDR3 DNA: TGCAGCGTTGAAGTAGGAGGGAGTCCACCCCTCCACTTT. Translation: CSVEVGGSPPLHF.

This clone appeared a single time. The chain is built from TRBV2 and TRBJ1-2; 7 bases align to TRBD1. This CDR3 spans 15 amino acids. Germline values: CDR1 SNHLY, CDR2 FYNNEI. Germline trimming cut 3 bases from V and 4 bases from J; bases unmatched to any gene: 8. DNA of the CDR3: TGTGCCAGCAGTGACTACAGGGGTGGGAGCTATGGCTACACCTTC. Amino acid sequence: CASSDYRGGSYGYTF. Using reference TRBV2 and TRBJ1-2 for the parts outside the CDR3, the full variable domain is EPEVTQTPSHQVTQMGQEVILRCVPISNHLYFYWYRQILGQKVEFLVSFYNNEISEKSEIFDDQFSVERPDGSNFTLKIRSTKLEDSAMYFCASSDYRGGSYGYTFGSGTRLTVV.

This chain connects TRBV5-1 to TRBJ1-1; a weak D match, TRBD1 (6 bases). V was trimmed by 4 bases and J by 0 bases, leaving 10 bases between them. The germline V gene has CDR1 SGHRS and CDR2 YFSETQ. The CDR3 sequence is 14 residues long. In nucleotides, the CDR3 is TGCGCCAGCAGCGACAGGAGCGTGAACACTGAAGCTTTCTTT. Its translation: CASSDRSVNTEAFF.

This clone was observed a few times. This rearrangement joins TRBV5-4 to TRBJ2-1, with D tentatively TRBD2 (5 bases). This CDR3 spans 15 amino acids. Germline V CDR1 and CDR2: SGHNT, YYREEE (reference sequence). V was cut by 1 base and J by 2 bases, with 10 bases left in between. The DNA of the CDR3 is TGTGCCAGCAGCTTGCGAGCGGAGCCCTACAATGAGCAGTTCTTC. It yields the protein CASSLRAEPYNEQFF. Supplemented by reference TRBV5-4 and TRBJ2-1, the full variable domain reads ETGVTQSPTHLIKTRGQQVTLRCSSQSGHNTVSWYQQALGQGPQFIFQYYREEENGRGNFPPRFSGLQFPNYSSELNVNALELDDSALYLCASSLRAEPYNEQFFGPGTRLTVL.

The chain links TRBV28 to TRBJ2-3; 8 bases fit TRBD2. With 2 bases clipped from V and 5 bases from J, the junction kept 6 bases outside the gene matches. Germline CDR1 is MDHEN and CDR2 is SYDVKM. The CDR3 loop spans 15 amino acids. The CDR3 DNA reads TGTGCCAGCAGTTTACCCGGGAGGGCCGGAGATACGCAGTATTTT. Its protein is CASSLPGRAGDTQYF.

The V call is TRBV11-2, the J call TRBJ2-5, with 13 bases identical to TRBD2. The junction had 6 bases not matched to a gene; V was cut back by 6 bases and J by 5 bases. The germline CDR1 and CDR2 sequences are SGHAT and FQNNGV. There are 15 residues in the CDR3. The CDR3 spells CASRRGLAGLETQYF. DNA for the CDR3: TGTGCCAGCAGACGGGGACTAGCGGGACTTGAGACCCAGTACTTC.

The chain has TRBV6-5 and TRBJ2-1; tentatively, D is TRBD1 (5 bases). Trimming took off 6 bases at V and 7 bases at J, with 13 bases between the two ends. The germline CDR1 and CDR2 sequences are MNHEY and SVGAGI. CDR3 size: 13 residues. For the CDR3, the DNA is TGTGCCAGCAGACCTCAGGGTGGGAATGAGCAGTTCTTC. Translation: CASRPQGGNEQFF.

This clone was recorded once. The chain couples TRBV11-3 to TRBJ2-3; no definite D call. This CDR3 has 15 residues. V lost 4 bases and J 1 base, leaving 12 bases between the germline ends. Germline V lookup: CDR1 SGHNT, CDR2 YENEEA. The CDR3 DNA sequence: TGTGCCAGCAGCTCGAGGTCAGCGCGCACAGATACGCAGTATTTT. Translation gives CASSSRSARTDTQYF.

V usage is TRBV11-3 and J usage is TRBJ1-4; 9 bases align to TRBD1. Trimming at V came to 2 bases and at J to 5 bases, leaving 3 bases not matched to a gene. The CDR3 covers 15 residues. CDR1 and CDR2 from the germline V gene are SGHNT and YENEEA. The CDR3 spells CASSLQDRGNEKLFF. Here the CDR3 DNA reads TGTGCCAGCAGCTTACAGGACAGGGGAAATGAAAAACTGTTTTTT.

The chain is built from TRBV24-1 and TRBJ2-5, with D perhaps matching TRBD2 (6 bases). The CDR3 is made up of 17 amino acids. Trimming left V 3 bases short and J 1 base short, with 17 bases between. The germline V gene encodes CDR1 KGHDR and CDR2 SFDVKD. CDR3 amino acids: CATSDPNFRDSQETQYF. DNA for the CDR3: TGTGCCACCAGTGATCCCAACTTCCGGGACTCCCAAGAGACCCAGTACTTC.

The chain uses TRBV23-1 and TRBJ2-4, with D perhaps matching TRBD2 (6 bases). TRBV23-1 is an ORF; its function is uncertain. V lost 4 bases and J lost 4, with 17 bases in between. The CDR3 totals 16 residues. The CDR3 nucleotides are TGCGCCAGCAGTCCCACTGGCGGGACGGTTAAAAACATTCAGTACTTC. Its protein product is CASSPTGGTVKNIQYF.

The chain recombines TRBV11-3 with TRBJ1-1, with 12 bases identical to TRBD1. The CDR3 sequence is 17 residues long. Germline CDR1 and CDR2: SGHNT and YENEEA. The J segment lost 5 bases and the V segment lost 0 bases, leaving 7 bases of the junction unmatched. As DNA, the CDR3 is TGTGCCAGCAGCTTAGACGGGACAGGGGGCACGAGAACTGAAGCTTTCTTT. Residues: CASSLDGTGGTRTEAFF.

The V gene is TRBV28, the J gene TRBJ2-5; TRBD2 matches 13 bases. The CDR3 runs 16 residues. Unmatched junction bases numbered 6, after V lost 6 bases and J lost 2 bases. Germline V gene data show CDR1 as MDHEN and CDR2 as SYDVKM. CDR3 region: CASSRRLAGGQETQYF. The CDR3 DNA sequence: TGTGCCAGCAGCCGGCGACTAGCGGGAGGTCAAGAGACCCAGTACTTC.

The CDR3 DNA sequence: TGTGCCAGCAGTGTCCAGGGGCCCGAGCCCTACGAGCAGTACTTC. Translating gives CASSVQGPEPYEQYF. The chain is built from TRBV27 and TRBJ2-7; D is possibly TRBD1 (6 bases). The V gene lost 5 bases and the J gene lost 2 bases, with 16 bases spanning the gap. CDR3 length equals 15 residues. From germline, CDR1 is MNHEY and CDR2 SMNVEV (reference sequence).

V usage is TRBV19 and J usage is TRBJ2-1; D unclear. Trimming took 7 bases from V and 2 from J, leaving 9 bases between them. CDR1 and CDR2 from the germline V gene are LNHDA and SQIVND (reference sequence). CDR3 length equals 13 residues. In nucleotides, the CDR3 is TGTGCCAGTAAGAGGTCAGCCTACAATGAGCAGTTCTTC. Its protein product is CASKRSAYNEQFF.